This TCR beta chain comes out of a study of blood T cell repertoires in COVID-19. Assay used: immunoSEQ multiplex PCR; TCRdb lists only in-frame clones, some missing. Here the sample spans almost 200,000 clones, about nine tenths being singletons. There are 13 residues in the CDR3. The J segment lost 6 bases and the V segment lost 3 bases, leaving 3 bases of the junction unmatched. The germline gives CDR1 SGHAT, CDR2 FQNNGV. The clonotype originates from a woman aged 70-85 years with acute or convalescent COVID-19. V usage is TRBV11-2 and J usage is TRBJ2-3; TRBD2 agrees at 7 bases. Sequencing was done on a sample of peripheral blood. The CDR3 region has the DNA TGTGCCAGCAGCTTCTGGGGAGGGGATACGCAGTATTTT. Its translation is CASSFWGGDTQYF.